Listed here are 16 T cell receptor beta chains from one sample, sequenced in a study of beta chain features in type 1 diabetes. Study-level findings and limits: Shortening that was moderate but significant affected the TCRB CDR3s of Type 1 diabetes patients in all four CD4+ subsets.

The investigators reverse transcribed all of the isolated RNA, so they sequenced expressed TCRB transcripts. The repertoire was sequenced with immunoSEQ multiplex PCR; TCRdb's copy has only in-frame clones and lacks some. The sample consists of 250,000 to 300,000 clones, about 24% of them appearing once. These receptors are not linked to any known antigen. The sample consisted of naive CD4+ T cells from blood. The source of these receptors is a woman in her twenties or thirties with type 1 diabetes.

The chain uses TRBV29-1 and TRBJ2-3, with D perhaps matching TRBD2 (5 bases). Per the germline V gene, CDR1 is SQVTM and CDR2 is ANQGSEA. The V and J ends lost 3 bases and 4 bases respectively, with 11 bases between them. The CDR3 sequence is 13 residues long. The CDR3 DNA follows: TGCAGCGTTGATGCGGACGGGGCAGATACGCAGTATTTT. It codes for CSVDADGADTQYF.

The chain combines TRBV30 with TRBJ2-7; 8 bases are shared with TRBD2. The ends lost 7 bases at V and 4 bases at J; junction bases unmatched: 9. CDR3 length: 13 amino acids. The germline V gene has CDR1 GTSNPN and CDR2 SVGIG (reference sequence). CDR3 region: CASGRTSWYEQYF. As DNA, the CDR3 is TGTGCCTCCGGCCGGACTAGCTGGTACGAGCAGTACTTC.

The chain carries TRBV28 and TRBJ2-5; 10 nucleotides match TRBD1. Per germline, CDR1 MDHEN and CDR2 SYDVKM. CDR3 length: 15 amino acids. J gave up 3 bases and V 5 bases, and 6 bases lay outside the gene matches. The CDR3 sequence: CASSETGQGKETQYF. The CDR3 coding sequence is TGTGCCAGCAGTGAAACGGGACAGGGGAAAGAGACCCAGTACTTC.

This chain connects TRBV9 to TRBJ2-3, with TRBD2 as a possible D gene (5 bases). V lost 3 bases, J lost 2 bases, and 10 bases lay in between. The CDR3 has 14 amino acids. Germline V gene sequence: CDR1 SGDLS, CDR2 YYNGEE. As DNA, the CDR3 is TGTGCCAGCAGCGGGACTGGCCTCACAGATACGCAGTATTTT. Its protein product is CASSGTGLTDTQYF.

V usage is TRBV28 and J usage is TRBJ2-1; weak D call: TRBD2 (6 bases). Germline V gene data show CDR1 as MDHEN and CDR2 as SYDVKM. V was cut by 2 bases and J by 5 bases, with 10 bases left in between. The CDR3 consists of 14 residues. The CDR3 here is CASSLQGGNNEQFF. For the CDR3, the DNA is TGTGCCAGCAGTTTACAGGGAGGCAACAATGAGCAGTTCTTC.

The chain has TRBV30 and TRBJ1-1, with D unresolved. Germline V gene data show CDR1 as GTSNPN and CDR2 as SVGIG (reference sequence). The CDR3 consists of 13 residues. Trimming took 0 bases from V and 5 from J, leaving 10 bases between them. The CDR3 here is CAWSVFPGTEAFF. The CDR3, as DNA: TGTGCCTGGAGTGTTTTTCCGGGGACTGAAGCTTTCTTT.

The chain links TRBV27 to TRBJ2-1; 7 bases agree with TRBD2. There are 15 residues in the CDR3. Germline values: CDR1 MNHEY, CDR2 SMNVEV (reference sequence). With V trimmed by 8 bases and J by 7 bases, 14 bases remained unmatched. The CDR3 region has the DNA TGTGCCAGCGGACCTATGGGGAGGGCCTTAAATGAGCAGTTCTTC. Encoded protein: CASGPMGRALNEQFF.

This clone turned up a few times. The chain has TRBV20-1 and TRBJ1-4; D unresolved. The CDR3 runs to 11 residues. Germline V gives CDR1 DFQATT, CDR2 SNEGSKA (reference sequence). The ends were cut back, 7 bases at V and 7 bases at J, with 10 bases in the middle. CDR3 sequence reads: CSGGRSEKLFF. For the CDR3, the DNA is TGCAGTGGAGGGCGGAGTGAAAAACTGTTTTTT.

The rearrangement joins TRBV6-5 to TRBJ2-1, with 8 bases that match TRBD2. The length of the CDR3 is 15 residues. V dropped 2 bases and J dropped 1; count of bases not matched to a gene: 1. Looked up from germline, CDR1 is MNHEY and CDR2 is SVGAGI. The CDR3 region has the DNA TGTGCCAGCAGTTACGGCGGGAGGTCCTACAATGAGCAGTTCTTC. This codes for CASSYGGRSYNEQFF.

The chain joins TRBV7-3 to TRBJ2-3; weak D call: TRBD1 (5 bases). With 4 bases removed from V and 4 bases from J, the gap between germline ends came to 12 bases. The CDR3 runs 14 residues. Germline CDR1 SGHTA, CDR2 FQGTGA. CDR3 protein: CASSSTLGADTQYF. DNA for the CDR3: TGTGCCAGCAGCTCTACCCTAGGGGCAGATACGCAGTATTTT.

The chain employs TRBV19 and TRBJ1-1, with a weak D call TRBD1 (5 bases). This CDR3 is built from 15 residues. The germline V and J ends were trimmed by 5 bases and 1 base, with 14 bases remaining between them. Germline CDR1 is LNHDA and CDR2 is SQIVND (reference sequence). Here the CDR3 DNA reads TGTGCCAGTAGTGTCTTACAGGCACCGAACACTGAAGCTTTCTTT. Protein: CASSVLQAPNTEAFF. The full variable domain, with the rest looked up from reference TRBV19 and TRBJ1-1, is DGGITQSPKYLFRKEGQNVTLSCEQNLNHDAMYWYRQDPGQGLRLIYYSQIVNDFQKGDIAEGYSVSREKKESFPLTVTSAQKNPTAFYLCASSVLQAPNTEAFFGQGTRLTVV.

The chain carries TRBV7-2 and TRBJ1-2; 8 bases map to TRBD1. Germline V CDR1 and CDR2: SGHTA, FQGNSA. CDR3 length equals 14 residues. J lost 7 bases, V lost 5 bases, and 9 bases had no gene match. CDR3 residues: CASSIDQGAVGYTF. The DNA for the CDR3 is TGTGCCAGCAGCATCGATCAGGGGGCGGTTGGCTACACCTTC.

The J gene is TRBJ1-2, the V gene TRBV4-2; 7 bases match TRBD1. Trimming at V came to 4 bases and at J to 1 base, leaving 6 bases not matched to a gene. This CDR3 spans 15 amino acids. Per the germline V gene, CDR1 is LGHNA and CDR2 is YNFKEQ. The CDR3 loop is CASSRAGGINYGYTF. CDR3 DNA: TGTGCCAGCAGCCGAGCAGGGGGAATTAACTATGGCTACACCTTC.

This clone has more than one count but fewer than ten. The chain employs TRBV7-9 and TRBJ1-1; 7 bases are a match to TRBD1. The CDR3 is made up of 13 amino acids. Trimming took 5 bases from V and 5 from J; bases not matched to a gene: 5. CDR1 is SEHNR and CDR2 is FQNEAQ in the germline V gene (reference sequence). The CDR3 nucleotides read TGTGCCAGCAGCCTACAACAGGGGACTGAAGCTTTCTTT. Translated, it gives CASSLQQGTEAFF.

The V call is TRBV30, the J call TRBJ2-1; 11 positions agree with TRBD2. Germline values: CDR1 GTSNPN, CDR2 SVGIG (reference sequence). The length of the CDR3 is 15 residues. Losses at the gene ends were 3 bases for V and 4 bases for J; bases not matched to a gene: 5. Here the CDR3 DNA reads TGTGCCTGGAGACTAGCGGGAGTGGTTTACAATGAGCAGTTCTTC. This codes for CAWRLAGVVYNEQFF.

The V and J genes are TRBV29-1 and TRBJ2-5; possible D gene TRBD2, 5 bases. The CDR3 covers 12 residues. V lost 0 bases to trimming and J lost 5 bases, with 7 bases between them. In germline, CDR1 is SQVTM, CDR2 ANQGSEA. The CDR3 nucleotides are TGCAGCGTTGAAGAGGGAGACGAGACCCAGTACTTC. Its translation: CSVEEGDETQYF.